What follows are 10 T cell receptor beta chains derived from one specimen sequenced in a study of blood T cell repertoires in COVID-19. Clones were read by immunoSEQ multiplex PCR, and TCRdb kept only the in-frame ones, dropping some. The sample carries about 68,000 clones, 90% to 95% recorded once. Input material: peripheral blood. The receptors originated from a middle-aged man with COVID-19, enrolled during active disease.

This clone was picked up one time. The rearrangement links TRBV2 to TRBJ2-7; TRBD1 agrees at 7 bases. This CDR3 region has 15 residues. Germline V gives CDR1 SNHLY, CDR2 FYNNEI. V shed 5 bases and J 6 bases; nucleotides not matched to a gene: 13. The CDR3 DNA is TGTGCCAGCAGTTCCAAACAGGGGCCTCCTTTCGAGCAGTACTTC. Amino acids: CASSSKQGPPFEQYF.

This clone is a singleton in its sample. This CDR3 reads CASSKRAYEQYF. The CDR3 coding sequence is TGTGCCAGCAGCAAGAGAGCCTACGAGCAGTACTTC. V usage is TRBV21-1 and J usage is TRBJ2-7; the table's D gene call, TRBD2, was not cross checked with the DNA. TRBV21-1 is classified as a pseudogene. This CDR3 has 12 amino acids.

The rearrangement links TRBV7-2 to TRBJ2-1; 7 bases are a match to TRBD2. Trimming cost V 4 bases and J 3 bases; bases outside gene matches: 9. CDR1 and CDR2 (germline): SGHTA, FQGNSA. The CDR3 runs to 16 residues. The CDR3 DNA sequence: TGTGCCAGCAGCTACCCCGGGATAGCGGGCTACAATGAGCAGTTCTTC. It is translated as CASSYPGIAGYNEQFF.

This chain joins TRBV12-5 and TRBJ2-7; 9 bases map to TRBD2. Unmatched junction bases numbered 9, after V lost 5 bases and J lost 7 bases. This CDR3 is built from 14 residues. Looked up from germline, CDR1 is LGHNT and CDR2 is FRNRAP. As DNA, the CDR3 is TGTGCTAGTGGTCCCATGCGGGAGGGCCGAGAGCAGTACGTC. Residues: CASGPMREGREQYV.

In its sample, this clone was seen once. The chain is built from TRBV12-3 or TRBV12-4 and TRBJ2-5; tentative D call: TRBD1 (6 bases). The CDR3 runs to 13 residues. Trimming stripped 3 bases from V and 5 bases from J, with 10 bases between. The CDR3 spells CASSFGQRETQYF. The CDR3 nucleotides are TGTGCCAGCAGTTTCGGACAGAGGGAGACCCAGTACTTC.

This clone has only a few counts. The chain joins TRBV7-2 to TRBJ2-2, with 10 bases matching TRBD2. The CDR3 runs 16 residues. CDR1 is SGHTA and CDR2 is FQGNSA in the germline V gene. Trimming cost V 3 bases and J 3 bases; bases outside gene matches: 4. This CDR3 reads CASSFISGRDTGELFF. The CDR3 DNA sequence: TGTGCCAGCAGCTTTATAAGCGGGAGGGACACCGGGGAGCTGTTTTTT. Filled out from reference TRBV7-2 and TRBJ2-2, the complete variable domain reads GAGVSQSPSNKVTEKGKDVELRCDPISGHTALYWYRQSLGQGLEFLIYFQGNSAPDKSGLPSDRFSAERTGGSVSTLTIQRTQQEDSAVYLCASSFISGRDTGELFFGEGSRLTVL.

The V and J genes are TRBV19 and TRBJ1-5, with 7 nucleotides matching TRBD1. Per the germline V gene, CDR1 is LNHDA and CDR2 is SQIVND (reference sequence). The CDR3 is 15 residues long. V gave up 3 bases and J gave up 4 bases; unmatched junction bases: 6. The chain's CDR3 is CASSMGQTGNQPQHF. The DNA for the CDR3 is TGTGCCAGTAGTATGGGACAGACGGGGAATCAGCCCCAGCATTTT.

V is TRBV7-8 and J is TRBJ2-1, with 8 bases that match TRBD2. This CDR3 is built from 15 residues. V was pared by 1 base and J by 6 bases, with 5 bases of the junction left unmatched. Per the germline V gene, CDR1 is SGHVS and CDR2 is FQNEAQ. CDR3 DNA sequence: TGTGCCAGCAGCTTAGAGCGAGCGGGAGTCAATGAGCAGTTCTTC. The encoded protein is CASSLERAGVNEQFF. The whole variable domain, filled in from reference TRBV7-8 and TRBJ2-1, reads GAGVSQSPRYKVAKRGQDVALRCDPISGHVSLFWYQQALGQGPEFLTYFQNEAQLDKSGLPSDRFFAERPEGSVSTLKIQRTQQEDSAVYLCASSLERAGVNEQFFGPGTRLTVL.

The chain joins TRBV5-1 to TRBJ2-5; 8 bases map to TRBD1. Germline CDR1 and CDR2: SGHRS and YFSETQ. V lost 4 bases and J lost 4; bases outside the gene matches: 9. This CDR3 region has 15 residues. CDR3 DNA: TGCGCCAGCAGCATCGGACAGGGCTGGGGAGAGACCCAGTACTTC. This sequence encodes CASSIGQGWGETQYF.

The J gene is TRBJ2-2, the V gene TRBV30; D uncertain. V lost 2 bases and J 4 bases, leaving 8 bases between the germline ends. The CDR3 contains 13 residues. Germline V gene data show CDR1 as GTSNPN and CDR2 as SVGIG (reference sequence). CDR3 bases: TGTGCCTGGAGTCCACAGTCCACCGGGGAGCTGTTTTTT. Its protein is CAWSPQSTGELFF.